The next 20 T cell receptor beta chains were all read from a single sample in a study of read filtering for tumor transcriptome and immune sequencing (dated by TCRdb to the early 2020s). TCRdb lists the instrument as Illumina HiSeq 4000. TCR libraries were constructed from approximately 0.4 ug RNA using the Immunoverse kit, and molecular barcoded adaptors covering alpha/delta and beta/gamma chains were employed. TCRdb trimmed the raw reads at Q25, called clones with MiXCR and kept productive beta chains. Each CDR3 protein appears once, grouped with its most common genes and DNA. The sample data list about 48,000 distinct CDR3 sequences, and around 20% of these were observed just once. Approximately 15% of the sample is held by the ten biggest clonotypes. Material: a population of CD138-negative cells sorted from bone marrow. This sample's cell subset or site label indicates: bone marrow mononuclear cells depleted of CD138+ plasma/myeloma cells by negative magnetic selection. These receptors all come from a donor at least 40 years old with multiple myeloma.

The sample holds many counts of this clonotype. The chain employs TRBV7-3 and TRBJ2-1; 8 nucleotides agree with TRBD2. CDR1 and CDR2 (germline): SGHTA, FQGTGA. The V segment lost 1 base and the J segment 3 bases; nucleotides outside the gene matches: 5. There are 16 residues in the CDR3. As DNA, the CDR3 is TGTGCCAGCAGCTTAAACGCGGGAGGCCTCTACAATGAGCAGTTCTTC. This gives the protein CASSLNAGGLYNEQFF. Full variable domain (remainder filled in from reference TRBV7-3 and TRBJ2-1): GAGVSQTPSNKVTEKGKYVELRCDPISGHTALYWYRQSLGQGPEFLIYFQGTGAADDSGLPNDRFFAVRPEGSVSTLKIQRTERGDSAVYLCASSLNAGGLYNEQFFGPGTRLTVL.

The V call is TRBV5-1, the J call TRBJ2-3, with 9 bases aligning to TRBD1. J lost 3 bases, V lost 7 bases, and 9 bases had no gene match. The CDR3 has 15 residues. Germline-derived CDR1 and CDR2 are SGHRS and YFSETQ. CDR3 DNA sequence: TGCGCCAGCGGCTCAACAGGGGGCGGAACAGATACGCAGTATTTT. Protein: CASGSTGGGTDTQYF.

There are many counts of this clonotype. At one boundary the junction diverges from the germline segment, which might be a read error. The V call is TRBV5-1, the J call TRBJ2-1; perhaps D is TRBD1 or TRBD2 (5 bases each). Germline CDR1 is SGHRS and CDR2 is YFSETQ. The CDR3 consists of 16 residues. The DNA for the CDR3 is TGTGCCAGCAGCCGGGACGTCTTCAGCTCCTACAATGAGCAGTTCTTC. Its protein is CASSRDVFSSYNEQFF.

This clonotype has a count of ten or more. The genes are TRBV6-1 and TRBJ1-1; D remains ambiguous. In germline, CDR1 is MNHNS, CDR2 SASEGT. Trimming took 8 bases from V and 0 from J, leaving 10 bases between them. The CDR3 consists of 13 residues. Here the CDR3 reads CASLQPLNTEAFF. The CDR3 DNA reads as TGTGCCAGCTTGCAACCACTGAACACTGAAGCTTTCTTT.

This clonotype has a count of ten or more. The chain's CDR3 is CSVEGPDQETQYF. The CDR3 nucleotides are TGCAGCGTTGAGGGACCCGACCAAGAGACCCAGTACTTC. The genes are TRBV29-1 and TRBJ2-5; the D gene could be TRBD1 or TRBD2 (5 bases each). Germline V gene sequence: CDR1 SQVTM, CDR2 ANQGSEA. V was pared by 3 bases and J by 0 bases, with 8 bases between. The CDR3 is 13 amino acids.

With respect to this clonotype: This may stem from a read error, because a much larger clone lies one nucleotide away. The chain has TRBV7-9 and TRBJ1-1; TRBD1 is a possible D gene (6 bases). There are 13 residues in the CDR3. Germline values: CDR1 SEHNR, CDR2 FQNEAQ (reference sequence). The germline V and J ends were trimmed by 4 bases and 3 bases, with 9 bases remaining between them. The CDR3 region has the DNA TGTGCCAGCAGCTCGCAGGGGCACACTGAAGCTTTCTTT. Encoded protein: CASSSQGHTEAFF.

This clonotype was found many times. This rearrangement joins TRBV12-3 or TRBV12-4 to TRBJ1-5; the D gene is possibly TRBD1 (5 bases). Trimming took 6 bases from V and 2 from J, leaving 26 bases between them. This CDR3 region has 19 residues. CDR3 sequence reads: CASRGRGRGGRGGNQPQHF. CDR3 coding DNA: TGTGCCAGCAGGGGGAGGGGAAGGGGTGGTCGGGGTGGCAATCAGCCCCAGCATTTT.

Details on this clonotype: Since a much larger clone is just one base distant, this may be a read error. Written as DNA, the CDR3 is TGTGCCGGTAGTATCGGACCTGATAACTACGAGCAGTACTTC. It codes for CAGSIGPDNYEQYF. This chain links TRBV19 with TRBJ2-7; D is undetermined. The length of the CDR3 is 14 residues. Germline V gene data show CDR1 as LNHDA and CDR2 as SQIVND (reference sequence).

The sample holds many counts of this clonotype. The chain is built from TRBV5-1 and TRBJ2-1; 14 nucleotides agree with TRBD2. The CDR3 totals 16 residues. With 3 bases clipped from V and 8 bases from J, the junction kept 7 bases outside the gene matches. Germline V CDR1 and CDR2: SGHRS, YFSETQ. The CDR3 nucleotides read TGCGCCAGCAGCTCCTCCGGGACTAGCGGGAGAGATGAGCAGTTCTTC. Translated, it gives CASSSSGTSGRDEQFF.

In its sample, this clonotype was seen a few times. CDR3 residues: CASSISISGFQETQYF. The CDR3 DNA sequence: TGTGCCAGTAGTATTTCGATATCGGGGTTTCAAGAGACCCAGTACTTC. This rearrangement joins TRBV19 to TRBJ2-5, with TRBD2 as a possible D gene (5 bases). Germline values: CDR1 LNHDA, CDR2 SQIVND (reference sequence). This CDR3 is 16 amino acids long. Trimming left V 3 bases short and J 2 bases short, with 16 bases between. The full variable domain, its missing parts supplied by reference TRBV19 and TRBJ2-5, is DGGITQSPKYLFRKEGQNVTLSCEQNLNHDAMYWYRQDPGQGLRLIYYSQIVNDFQKGDIAEGYSVSREKKESFPLTVTSAQKNPTAFYLCASSISISGFQETQYFGPGTRLLVL.

This clonotype appeared many times. The rearrangement links TRBV2 to TRBJ1-2; possibly TRBD1 for D (5 bases). The CDR3 is 15 amino acids. V lost 3 bases to trimming and J lost 6 bases, with 17 bases between them. Germline V CDR1 and CDR2: SNHLY, FYNNEI. The CDR3 sequence is CASSDMSGREDGYTF. CDR3 coding DNA: TGTGCCAGCAGTGATATGAGCGGCAGGGAGGATGGCTACACCTTC.

By share, this clonotype counts as medium-sized. The genes are TRBV7-3 and TRBJ2-1, with 7 bases fitting TRBD2. J lost 7 bases, V lost 2 bases, and 8 bases had no gene match. Germline CDR1 reads SGHTA; CDR2 reads FQGTGA. There are 15 residues in the CDR3. CDR3 sequence: CASSLGRVGKNEQFF. In nucleotides, the CDR3 is TGTGCCAGCAGCTTAGGGAGGGTAGGAAAAAATGAGCAGTTCTTC.

The genes are TRBV5-1 and TRBJ2-1; the match to TRBD2 covers 7 bases. CDR3 length: 16 residues. V lost 5 bases to trimming and J lost 1 base; unmatched junction nucleotides: 9. The germline CDR1 and CDR2 sequences are SGHRS and YFSETQ. The CDR3 coding sequence is TGCGCCAGCAGTTCACTAGCGCAAACTTCCTACAATGAGCAGTTCTTC. The encoded protein is CASSSLAQTSYNEQFF.

The sample holds a few counts of this clonotype. Given a much more abundant clone one base away, this may be a read error. The chain recombines TRBV6-1 with TRBJ2-4, with D uncertain. The length of the CDR3 is 13 residues. Germline CDR1 and CDR2: MNHNS and SASEGT. The CDR3 is CASSEVGGNIQCF. The DNA of the CDR3 is TGTGCCAGCAGTGAAGTGGGTGGAAACATTCAGTGCTTC.

This clonotype has a count of ten or more. The V call is TRBV20-1, the J call TRBJ1-3; D is undetermined. CDR3 length equals 15 residues. V was trimmed by 6 bases and J by 4 bases, leaving 19 bases between them. From germline, CDR1 is DFQATT and CDR2 SNEGSKA (reference sequence). The CDR3 DNA is TGCAGTGCCCCTCTGGGAGGTGGCGTGGGAAACACCATATATTTT. Its translation is CSAPLGGGVGNTIYF.

Turning to this clonotype: A much more abundant neighbour one base away suggests this may be a read error. This sequence joins TRBV2 and TRBJ2-1; TRBD2 is a possible D gene (5 bases). Germline loops: CDR1 SNHLY, CDR2 FYNNEI. CDR3 length equals 12 residues. The CDR3, as DNA: TGTGGCAGCAGTGAAACTAGATATGAGCAGTTCTTC. Translated: CGSSETRYEQFF.

In this sample, this clonotype is medium-sized (0.01 to 0.1%). V and J are TRBV6-5 and TRBJ2-5, with D maybe TRBD2 (5 bases). Per the germline V gene, CDR1 is MNHEY and CDR2 is SVGAGI. Trimming removed 2 bases from V and 4 bases from J, with 20 bases in between. The CDR3 has 17 residues. The CDR3 is CASSYIREGQTRETQYF. The CDR3 nucleotides are TGTGCCAGCAGTTACATCCGGGAAGGGCAAACCCGAGAGACCCAGTACTTC.

The V and J genes are TRBV30 and TRBJ2-2, with 12 bases aligning to TRBD2. The CDR3 runs to 16 residues. V lost 4 bases and J lost 6; bases outside the gene matches: 9. Germline V gene sequence: CDR1 GTSNPN, CDR2 SVGIG (reference sequence). The CDR3: CAWTSGRAWGAGELFF. CDR3 sequence (DNA): TGTGCCTGGACTAGCGGGAGGGCCTGGGGGGCCGGGGAGCTGTTTTTT.

This clonotype was detected many times. This rearrangement joins TRBV6-6 to TRBJ1-5; 7 nucleotides agree with TRBD1. Trimming took 4 bases from V and 3 from J; bases not matched to a gene: 12. Germline values: CDR1 MNHNY, CDR2 SVGAGI (reference sequence). The CDR3 is 17 residues long. In nucleotides, the CDR3 is TGTGCCAGCAGTTCATCGACAGGGTCGGGGTCCAATCAGCCCCAGCATTTT. Protein sequence: CASSSSTGSGSNQPQHF.

This clonotype has more than one count but fewer than ten. The rearrangement links TRBV19 to TRBJ2-5, with D tentatively TRBD1 (6 bases). The CDR3 consists of 15 residues. V gave up 3 bases and J gave up 2 bases, with 13 bases separating them. The germline gives CDR1 LNHDA, CDR2 SQIVND (reference sequence). The CDR3 coding sequence is TGTGCCAGTAGTATTCTCGGGACACATCAAGAGACCCAGTACTTC. It codes for CASSILGTHQETQYF.